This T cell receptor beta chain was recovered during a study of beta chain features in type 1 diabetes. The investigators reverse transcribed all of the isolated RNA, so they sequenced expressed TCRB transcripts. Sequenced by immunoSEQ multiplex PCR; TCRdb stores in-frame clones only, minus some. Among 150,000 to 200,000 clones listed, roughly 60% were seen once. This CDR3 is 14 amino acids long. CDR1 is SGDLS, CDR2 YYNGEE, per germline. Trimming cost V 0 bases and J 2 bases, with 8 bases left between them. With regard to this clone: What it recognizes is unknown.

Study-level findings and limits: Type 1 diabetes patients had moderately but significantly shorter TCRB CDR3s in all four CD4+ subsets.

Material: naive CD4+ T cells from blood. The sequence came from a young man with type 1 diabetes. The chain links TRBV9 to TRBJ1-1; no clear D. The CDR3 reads CASSVAPANTEAFF. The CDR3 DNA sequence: TGTGCCAGCAGCGTAGCTCCGGCAAACACTGAAGCTTTCTTT.